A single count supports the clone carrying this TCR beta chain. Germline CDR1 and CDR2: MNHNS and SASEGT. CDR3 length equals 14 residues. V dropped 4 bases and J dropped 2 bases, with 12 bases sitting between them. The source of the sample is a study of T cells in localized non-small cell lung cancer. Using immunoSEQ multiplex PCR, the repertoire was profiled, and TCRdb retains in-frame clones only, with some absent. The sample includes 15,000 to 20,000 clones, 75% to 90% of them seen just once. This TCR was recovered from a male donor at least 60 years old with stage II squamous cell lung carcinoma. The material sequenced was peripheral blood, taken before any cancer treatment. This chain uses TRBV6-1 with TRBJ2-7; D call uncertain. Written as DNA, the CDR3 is TGTGCCAGCAGTGGGGTTTGGGGTACCTACGAGCAGTACTTC. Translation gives CASSGVWGTYEQYF.